This paragraph reports one T cell receptor (beta chain). The read ends 3 residues early relative to the CDR3; the germline J gene fills the gap. The data belong to a study of T cells in women clearing cervical HPV infection. Sequencing was performed with immunoSEQ multiplex PCR; in TCRdb, only in-frame clones are kept and a portion is missing. The table lists approximately 31,000 clones. Germline V gene data show CDR1 as SEHNR and CDR2 as FQNEAQ (reference sequence). V trimming: 8 bases; J trimming: 4 bases; junction bases outside the gene matches: 13. The CDR3 has 15 amino acids. Sequencing was done on a sample of blood buffy coat. The rearrangement uses TRBV7-9 and TRBJ2-7; 8 nucleotides line up with TRBD1. The TCR originated in a woman aged 18 to 75 with a cervical HPV16 infection that either progressed to CIN3+ or cleared (not recorded which). The sequenced part of the CDR3 DNA is TGTGCCAGCGGACACGCGGGGCAGGGGGCGTACGAG. Protein sequence: CASGHAGQGAYE. The CDR3 in its entirety is CASGHAGQGAYEQYF. The full variable domain, completed using reference TRBV7-9 and TRBJ2-7, is DTGVSQNPRHKITKRGQNVTFRCDPISEHNRLYWYRQTLGQGPEFLTYFQNEAQLEKSRLLSDRFSAERPKGSFSTLEIQRTEQGDSAMYLCASGHAGQGAYEQYFGPGTRLTVT.